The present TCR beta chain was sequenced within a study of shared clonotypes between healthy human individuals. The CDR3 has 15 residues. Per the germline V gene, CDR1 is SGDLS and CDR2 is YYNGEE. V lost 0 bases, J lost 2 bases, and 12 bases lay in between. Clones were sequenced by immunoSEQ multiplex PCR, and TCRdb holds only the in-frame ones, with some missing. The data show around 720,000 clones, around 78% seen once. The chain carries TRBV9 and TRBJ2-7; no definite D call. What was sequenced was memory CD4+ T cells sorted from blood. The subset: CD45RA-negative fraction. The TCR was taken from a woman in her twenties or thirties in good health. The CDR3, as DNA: TGTGCCAGCAGCGTAGGAACTCGCCCCCCCTACGAGCAGTACTTC. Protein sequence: CASSVGTRPPYEQYF.